This TCR beta chain was obtained from a study of T cell responses to AZD1222 COVID-19 vaccine. Germline CDR1 is SGDLS and CDR2 is YYNGEE. The CDR3 runs to 14 residues. V shed 4 bases and J shed 5 bases, with 15 bases lying between them. About this clone: The antigen is undetermined.

Method: immunoSEQ multiplex PCR; TCRdb's copy keeps in-frame clones and lacks some. The data show some 120,000 clones, less than 95% seen once. Points from the study as a whole: The donors showed a predominance of white British ancestry and of females, with possible underestimation of clonal diversity. Seropositive AZD1222 recipients at baseline numbered only five or six.

The sequences come from peripheral blood, collected on day 0 of AZD1222 vaccination. J is TRBJ2-5 and V is TRBV9; tentative D call: TRBD2 (6 bases). This TCR derives from an adult in good health. CDR3 amino acids: CASSPTGLRETQYF. The CDR3 bases are TGTGCCAGCAGCCCTACGGGACTGCGGGAGACCCAGTACTTC.